What follows are 29 T cell receptor beta chains derived from one specimen sequenced in a study of response to subunit inactivated influenza vaccine. TCRdb passed the RT-PCR reads through MiXCR, listing each CDR3 protein once. This sample yields 400,000 to 650,000 distinct CDR3 sequences, of which 7.2% are seen a single time; over 10% belongs to the top ten. The material was PBMCs from blood, obtained 23 to 25 months after vaccination. These receptors came from a man aged 50-75 years who received an inactivated influenza vaccine.

This clonotype was seen repeatedly, ten times or more. V usage is TRBV12-3 or TRBV12-4 and J usage is TRBJ2-7; 8 positions agree with TRBD1. With 6 bases clipped from V and 0 bases from J, the junction kept 4 bases outside the gene matches. The CDR3 extends over 14 amino acids. CDR3 sequence reads: CASRPTGVSYEQYF. The CDR3 coding sequence is TGTGCCAGCAGACCGACAGGGGTCTCCTACGAGCAGTACTTC.

This clonotype was counted ten times or more. The CDR3 DNA sequence: TGTGCCAGCAAAGGCGGGGAGAACACTGAAGCTTTCTTT. It codes for CASKGGENTEAFF. The chain is built from TRBV2 and TRBJ1-1, with unresolved D. The germline gives CDR1 SNHLY, CDR2 FYNNEI. CDR3 length: 13 amino acids. Trimming cost V 7 bases and J 1 base, with 10 bases left between them.

This clonotype showed up just a few times. This chain links TRBV29-1 with TRBJ2-7, with a possible D match to TRBD1 (6 bases). V dropped 5 bases and J dropped 6 bases, with 14 bases sitting between them. The CDR3 runs to 12 residues. The germline V gene encodes CDR1 SQVTM and CDR2 ANQGSEA. CDR3 amino acids: CSVNPSGAEQYF. The CDR3 DNA is TGCAGCGTTAATCCCTCAGGGGCCGAGCAGTACTTC.

V gene TRBV19 combines with J gene TRBJ2-1; tentatively, D is TRBD2 (6 bases). CDR3 length: 14 residues. V lost 5 bases, J lost 2 bases, and 10 bases lay in between. Per the germline V gene, CDR1 is LNHDA and CDR2 is SQIVND (reference sequence). This CDR3 is CASSRGWPYNEQFF. The CDR3 coding sequence is TGTGCCAGTAGTCGGGGGTGGCCCTACAATGAGCAGTTCTTC.

The rearrangement joins TRBV28 to TRBJ2-7; no clear D. The germline V and J ends were trimmed by 6 bases and 0 bases, with 15 bases remaining between them. In germline, CDR1 is MDHEN, CDR2 SYDVKM. This CDR3 comprises 15 residues. The CDR3 is CASRLYIHISYEQYF. Here the CDR3 DNA reads TGTGCCAGCAGGCTTTATATCCATATCTCCTACGAGCAGTACTTC.

V is TRBV30 and J is TRBJ2-2; possible D gene TRBD1, 5 bases. Germline V gives CDR1 GTSNPN, CDR2 SVGIG (reference sequence). The CDR3 length is 14 residues. Trimming took off 8 bases at V and 1 base at J, with 14 bases between the two ends. Written as DNA, the CDR3 is TGTGCCAGACGGCAGGGATGGAACACCGGGGAGCTGTTTTTT. This gives the protein CARRQGWNTGELFF. Complete variable domain (other parts from reference TRBV30 and TRBJ2-2): SQTIHQWPATLVQPVGSPLSLECTVEGTSNPNLYWYRQAAGRGLQLLFYSVGIGQISSEVPQNLSASRPQDRQFILSSKKLLLSDSGFYLCARRQGWNTGELFFGEGSRLTVL.

In this sample, this clonotype turned up a few times. The chain combines TRBV28 with TRBJ2-1, with 12 nucleotides matching TRBD2. CDR1 is MDHEN, CDR2 SYDVKM, per germline. After removal of 6 bases from V and 9 bases from J, the junction contained 3 bases not matched to a gene. There are 13 residues in the CDR3. CDR3 residues: CASRTSGRFEQFF. The CDR3 coding sequence is TGTGCCAGCAGGACTAGCGGGAGATTTGAGCAGTTCTTC.

The rearrangement links TRBV2 to TRBJ1-4, with 9 nucleotides matching TRBD1. The CDR3 is made up of 16 amino acids. Trimming took 0 bases from V and 6 from J; bases not matched to a gene: 5. CDR1 is SNHLY, CDR2 FYNNEI, per germline. CDR3 bases: TGTGCCAGCAGTGAAGCAGACAGGGGGGGGGATGAAAAACTGTTTTTT. The encoded protein is CASSEADRGGDEKLFF.

Only a few counts were recorded for this clonotype. The chain links TRBV20-1 to TRBJ1-1, with 7 bases identical to TRBD1. CDR1 is DFQATT, CDR2 SNEGSKA, per germline (reference sequence). This CDR3 has 13 amino acids. V was pared by 2 bases and J by 4 bases, with 4 bases of the junction left unmatched. The CDR3 spells CSARRGQVTEAFF. The CDR3 coding sequence is TGCAGTGCTAGAAGGGGGCAGGTCACTGAAGCTTTCTTT.

J is TRBJ2-7 and V is TRBV15; a possible D gene is TRBD1 (6 bases). The V end was cut by 0 bases, the J end by 3 bases, with 9 bases between. This CDR3 region has 14 residues. Germline V gives CDR1 LNHNV, CDR2 YYDKDF (reference sequence). In DNA, the CDR3 is TGTGCCACCAGCAGAGATCCAGGGGACTACGAGCAGTACTTC. Protein sequence: CATSRDPGDYEQYF.

Ten or more counts support this clonotype. V usage is TRBV10-3 and J usage is TRBJ2-2; D remains unclear. CDR1 and CDR2 from the germline V gene are ENHRY and SYGVKD. Trimming took off 11 bases at V and 0 bases at J, with 10 bases between the two ends. The CDR3 is 13 residues long. For the CDR3, the DNA is TGTGCCGTCGGCGACGCGAACACCGGGGAGCTGTTTTTT. This codes for CAVGDANTGELFF.

This clonotype appeared a few times. The chain's CDR3 is CSAVTKETQYF. The DNA for the CDR3 is TGCAGTGCGGTTACAAAAGAGACCCAGTACTTC. The J gene is TRBJ2-5, the V gene TRBV20-1; no definite D call. The CDR3 is 11 residues long. Germline lookup yields CDR1 DFQATT and CDR2 SNEGSKA (reference sequence). V was cut by 6 bases and J by 3 bases, with 8 bases left in between.

This clonotype showed up just a few times. The V call is TRBV2, the J call TRBJ2-1, with D possibly matching TRBD2 (5 bases). The length of the CDR3 is 12 residues. Germline V lookup: CDR1 SNHLY, CDR2 FYNNEI. V was pared by 1 base and J by 12 bases, with 10 bases between. The CDR3 sequence: CASSEGGWRQFF. CDR3 DNA sequence: TGTGCCAGCAGTGAAGGAGGGTGGCGGCAGTTCTTC.

The chain uses TRBV20-1 and TRBJ2-1, with 11 bases aligning to TRBD2. V dropped 1 base and J dropped 7; count of bases not matched to a gene: 3. The CDR3 is 14 residues long. Per germline, CDR1 DFQATT and CDR2 SNEGSKA (reference sequence). The CDR3 DNA sequence: TGCAGTGCTAGAGGACTAGCGGGATTTAATGAGCAGTTCTTC. It codes for CSARGLAGFNEQFF.

The gene calls are TRBV10-2 and TRBJ2-6; D unresolved. The V end was cut by 4 bases, the J end by 2 bases, with 6 bases between. CDR1 is WSHSY, CDR2 SAAADI, per germline. This CDR3 has 14 residues. CDR3 nucleotides: TGCGCCAGCAGTGGTCGTACTGGGGCCAACGTCCTGACTTTC. This sequence encodes CASSGRTGANVLTF.

This clonotype was detected only a few times. This chain connects TRBV19 to TRBJ2-1; 9 nucleotides line up with TRBD2. In germline, CDR1 is LNHDA, CDR2 SQIVND (reference sequence). The CDR3 length is 15 residues. Trimming removed 5 bases from V and 7 bases from J; junction bases left unmatched: 9. As DNA, the CDR3 is TGTGCCAGTAGTGCGGGGGGGAGAGTTGAGAATGAGCAGTTCTTC. Its translation is CASSAGGRVENEQFF. Full variable domain (rest looked up from reference TRBV19 and TRBJ2-1): DGGITQSPKYLFRKEGQNVTLSCEQNLNHDAMYWYRQDPGQGLRLIYYSQIVNDFQKGDIAEGYSVSREKKESFPLTVTSAQKNPTAFYLCASSAGGRVENEQFFGPGTRLTVL.

The CDR3 here is CASSRQDSEAFF. DNA for the CDR3: TGTGCCAGCAGTAGACAGGACAGTGAAGCTTTCTTT. The chain recombines TRBV7-9 with TRBJ1-1, with a tentative D call TRBD1 (6 bases). The V gene lost 6 bases and the J gene lost 7 bases, with 12 bases spanning the gap. CDR1 and CDR2 (germline): SEHNR, FQNEAQ (reference sequence). The length of the CDR3 is 12 residues.

This clonotype was seen many times. The chain uses TRBV7-9 and TRBJ2-7; TRBD1 matches at 8 bases. The ends lost 5 bases at V and 3 bases at J; junction bases unmatched: 9. The CDR3 spans 15 residues. Per the germline V gene, CDR1 is SEHNR and CDR2 is FQNEAQ (reference sequence). CDR3 coding DNA: TGTGCCAGCAGCCGTATAGGACAGGGATACTACGAGCAGTACTTC. This translates into CASSRIGQGYYEQYF.

This clonotype was counted a few times. The chain links TRBV24-1 to TRBJ2-3; 16 positions agree with TRBD2. The CDR3 has 18 amino acids. V gave up 2 bases and J gave up 2 bases; unmatched junction bases: 3. Per germline, CDR1 KGHDR and CDR2 SFDVKD. The CDR3 here is CATSDSGTSGRVTDTQYF. As DNA, the CDR3 is TGTGCCACCAGTGATTCCGGGACTAGCGGGAGGGTCACAGATACGCAGTATTTT.

This clonotype has a count of ten or more. J is TRBJ1-5 and V is TRBV10-2, with 7 bases that match TRBD1. This CDR3 has 12 residues. Germline V gene sequence: CDR1 WSHSY, CDR2 SAAADI. V dropped 10 bases and J dropped 5; count of bases not matched to a gene: 5. The CDR3 nucleotides are TGCGCCACAGGGGGGGGTTATCAGCCCCAGCATTTT. Its protein product is CATGGGYQPQHF.

This clonotype appeared many times. The chain carries TRBV3-1 and TRBJ1-4; D gene unclear. Per germline, CDR1 LGHDT and CDR2 YNNKEL (reference sequence). The CDR3 runs 17 residues. V shed 3 bases and J shed 5 bases, with 19 bases lying between them. The CDR3 is CASSHRRYGPLNEKLFF. CDR3 DNA: TGTGCCAGCAGCCATCGGCGGTACGGGCCCCTAAATGAAAAACTGTTTTTT.

There are a few counts of this clonotype. V usage is TRBV12-3 or TRBV12-4 and J usage is TRBJ2-1, with a weak D call TRBD1 (6 bases). The CDR3 has 15 residues. V was trimmed by 3 bases and J by 4 bases, leaving 13 bases between them. In nucleotides, the CDR3 is TGTGCCAGCAGTTTCTTACAGGGCCTATACAATGAGCAGTTCTTC. Translated: CASSFLQGLYNEQFF.

This clonotype has ten or more counts. The V and J genes are TRBV12-3 or TRBV12-4 and TRBJ2-5; TRBD2 aligns across 14 bases. V lost 5 bases to trimming and J lost 5 bases; unmatched junction nucleotides: 19. This CDR3 has 20 amino acids. The CDR3 loop is CASSRGTSGSGGRNRETQYF. The CDR3 nucleotides read TGTGCCAGCAGTCGAGGGACTAGCGGGAGCGGGGGCCGTAACCGGGAGACCCAGTACTTC.

This clonotype has a handful of counts. The chain is built from TRBV4-2 and TRBJ2-1, with 9 bases that match TRBD2. Trimming at V came to 1 base and at J to 8 bases, leaving 15 bases not matched to a gene. The CDR3 has 18 residues. The germline V gene encodes CDR1 LGHNA and CDR2 YNFKEQ. For the CDR3, the DNA is TGTGCCAGCAGCCAAGGGTTGGGACTAGCTGTTTCCATCGATGAGCAGTTCTTC. Translation gives CASSQGLGLAVSIDEQFF.

This clonotype was detected ten times or more. This chain links TRBV7-9 with TRBJ1-6, with D unclear. CDR3 length equals 15 residues. In germline, CDR1 is SEHNR, CDR2 FQNEAQ (reference sequence). V was cut by 5 bases and J by 6 bases, with 14 bases left in between. The CDR3 DNA follows: TGTGCCAGCAGCCCACCGATAGTCGGTAATTCACCCCTCCACTTT. Its translation: CASSPPIVGNSPLHF.

The gene calls are TRBV6-2 or TRBV6-3 and TRBJ2-7; no clear D gene. Germline CDR1 and CDR2: MNHEY and SVGEGT. The CDR3 is 12 residues long. With 6 bases removed from V and 8 bases from J, the gap between germline ends came to 14 bases. CDR3 region: CASSQQRRKQYF. CDR3 in DNA: TGTGCCAGCAGCCAACAGCGTAGAAAGCAGTACTTC.

This clonotype was detected ten times or more. The chain joins TRBV6-1 to TRBJ1-2; D may be TRBD1 (5 bases). The CDR3 loop spans 14 amino acids. Per the germline V gene, CDR1 is MNHNS and CDR2 is SASEGT. Trimming removed 4 bases from V and 4 bases from J, with 13 bases in between. Written as DNA, the CDR3 is TGTGCCAGCAGTGTTTATTCAGGGATCTATGGCTACACCTTC. Its translation is CASSVYSGIYGYTF.

This clonotype was counted at least ten times. V is TRBV5-1 and J is TRBJ1-6; D possibly corresponds to TRBD1 (5 bases). V gave up 4 bases and J gave up 7 bases, with 15 bases separating them. There are 15 residues in the CDR3. Germline-derived CDR1 and CDR2 are SGHRS and YFSETQ. The CDR3 sequence: CASSLDTKGNSPLHF. The CDR3 nucleotides are TGCGCCAGCAGCCTGGACACGAAAGGGAATTCACCCCTCCACTTT. The complete variable domain, with remaining parts taken from reference TRBV5-1 and TRBJ1-6, reads KAGVTQTPRYLIKTRGQQVTLSCSPISGHRSVSWYQQTPGQGLQFLFEYFSETQRNKGNFPGRFSGRQFSNSRSEMNVSTLELGDSALYLCASSLDTKGNSPLHFGNGTRLTVT.

This clonotype was seen more than once but under ten times. CDR3 residues: CASSFQGPEAFF. The CDR3 DNA reads TGCGCCAGCAGTTTTCAGGGGCCTGAAGCTTTCTTT. V gene TRBV5-1 combines with J gene TRBJ1-1, with D perhaps matching TRBD1 (6 bases). CDR3 length: 12 residues. Germline-derived CDR1 and CDR2 are SGHRS and YFSETQ. With 5 bases removed from V and 6 bases from J, the gap between germline ends came to 11 bases.